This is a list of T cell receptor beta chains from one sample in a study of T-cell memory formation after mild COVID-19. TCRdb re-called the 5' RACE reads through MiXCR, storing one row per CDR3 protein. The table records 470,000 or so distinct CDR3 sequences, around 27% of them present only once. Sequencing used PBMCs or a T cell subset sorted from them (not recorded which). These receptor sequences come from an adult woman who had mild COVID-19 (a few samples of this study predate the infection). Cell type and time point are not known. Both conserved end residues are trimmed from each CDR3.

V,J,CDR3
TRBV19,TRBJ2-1,ASSIDFGGLTYNEQF
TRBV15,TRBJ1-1,ATSRGVDTEAF
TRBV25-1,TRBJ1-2,ASSDPTGTPNGGYT
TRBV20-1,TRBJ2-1,SARPPSFGALYNEQF
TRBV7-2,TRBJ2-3,ASSTGGSFADTQY
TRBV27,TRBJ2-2,ASSQLGDQTAGELF
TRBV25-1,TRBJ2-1,ASSDNPGTPRANEQF
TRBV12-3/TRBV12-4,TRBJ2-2,ASSLFGGENTGELF
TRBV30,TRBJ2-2,AWSVTRELF
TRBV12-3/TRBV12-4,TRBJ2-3,ASSLTRFTDTQY
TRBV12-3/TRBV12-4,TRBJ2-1,ASSWTSGKIEQF
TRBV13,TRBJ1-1,ASSLLDTANTEAF
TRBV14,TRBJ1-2,ASSQSGNYGYT
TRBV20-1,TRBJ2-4,SGSDSLAKNIQY
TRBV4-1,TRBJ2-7,ASSQDPGGTYEQY
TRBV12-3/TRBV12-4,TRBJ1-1,ASKTGTANTEAF